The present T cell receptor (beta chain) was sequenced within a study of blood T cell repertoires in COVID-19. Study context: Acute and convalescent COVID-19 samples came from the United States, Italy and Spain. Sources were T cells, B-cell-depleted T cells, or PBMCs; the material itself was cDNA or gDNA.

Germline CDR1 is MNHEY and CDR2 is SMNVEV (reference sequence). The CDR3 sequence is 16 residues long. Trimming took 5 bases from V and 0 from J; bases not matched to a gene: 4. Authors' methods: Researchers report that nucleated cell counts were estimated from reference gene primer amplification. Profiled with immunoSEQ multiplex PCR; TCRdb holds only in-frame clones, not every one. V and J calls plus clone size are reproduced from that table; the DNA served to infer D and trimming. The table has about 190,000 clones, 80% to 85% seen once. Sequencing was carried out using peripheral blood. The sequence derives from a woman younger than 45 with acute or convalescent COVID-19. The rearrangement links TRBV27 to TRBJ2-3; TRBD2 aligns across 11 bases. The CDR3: CASSPRTSGSTDTQYF. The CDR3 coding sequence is TGTGCCAGCAGTCCAAGGACTAGCGGGAGCACAGATACGCAGTATTTT.